This T cell receptor beta chain was profiled in a study of cytomegalovirus exposure and HLA in healthy donors. The CDR3 loop spans 12 amino acids. Per the germline V gene, CDR1 is MDHEN and CDR2 is SYDVKM. Trimming stripped 6 bases from V and 5 bases from J, with 7 bases between. Among the 110 or so subjects of the validation cohort, separate from the approximately 660-subject first cohort, were the donors. Produced via immunoSEQ multiplex PCR; TCRdb's table is partial and in-frame only. The sample carries 60,000 or so clones, about 94% recorded once. This TCR was recovered from a man between 18 and 29 years old in good health and CMV-seronegative. Input material: PBMCs. The chain joins TRBV28 to TRBJ1-4; D remains unclear. CDR3: CASSFGNEKLFF. The CDR3 region has the DNA TGTGCCAGCAGCTTCGGGAATGAAAAACTGTTTTTT.